Ten or more counts support the clone carrying this T cell receptor beta chain. Its matching antigen is unknown. TCRdb reprocessed the multiplex PCR reads with MiXCR, giving one entry per CDR3 protein. The sample includes 130,000 or so distinct CDR3 sequences, approximately 20% of them seen just once. This entry comes from a study of breast tumors, draining lymph nodes, adjacent tissues. The study, taken as a whole, reports: Tumor TCR diversity was below lymph nodes but above nontumor tissue. Luminal-like breast cancer showed significantly greater tumor-nontumor repertoire similarity than basal-like breast cancer did.

Breast cancer patients provided tissue from their axillary draining lymph nodes. This CDR3 has 17 amino acids. Germline values: CDR1 SGDLS, CDR2 YYNGEE. Trimming removed 0 bases from V and 2 bases from J, with 16 bases in between. The V call is TRBV9, the J call TRBJ2-3; TRBD2 might be the D (5 bases). The TCR comes from a female donor with breast cancer. Some clones in this sample may be carry-over from other donors' samples. Sample: axillary lymph node tissue. DNA of the CDR3: TGTGCCAGCAGCGTAGCACGGGGTACAAGGTCCACAGATACGCAGTATTTT. This codes for CASSVARGTRSTDTQYF.